This T cell receptor (beta chain) was sequenced in a study of regulatory T cells in long-lasting Graves disease. This clonotype was counted many times. Its antigen is unidentified. General observations from the study: Persistent Graves' patients showed less TCR diversity than newly diagnosed patients showed. Accuracy could have been hurt by small sample size.

V lost 5 bases, J lost 4 bases, and 15 bases lay in between. Germline V gene sequence: CDR1 SGHAT, CDR2 FQDESV (reference sequence). The CDR3 extends over 16 amino acids. Time point meaning: persistent/refractory GD, antithyroid drugs over 5 years with positive TRAb. The TCR library was prepared using RNA isolated from PBMCs. Graves' disease diagnoses used American Thyroid Association guidelines. Arm-PCR of CDR3 regions with iRepertoire HTBI primers generated TCR beta libraries. TCRdb re-called the multiplex PCR reads through MiXCR, storing one row per CDR3 protein. The sample has about 310,000 distinct CDR3 sequences, 22% seen once.

The source was peripheral blood mononuclear cells (PBMCs), collected when the disease was refractory, from a patient treated with antithyroid drugs. The chain recombines TRBV11-1 with TRBJ2-6; no firm D call. The origin of this receptor is a female donor with Graves disease. DNA for the CDR3: TGTGCCAGCAGCCCAGAGGTGGCGGCGGGGGCCAACGTCCTGACTTTC. Protein product: CASSPEVAAGANVLTF.